These 13 T cell receptor beta chains share one sample of origin, sequenced in a study of T cell responses to AZD1222 COVID-19 vaccine. The assay was immunoSEQ multiplex PCR, and TCRdb's table has in-frame clones only and misses some. The sample lists under 130,000 clones, roughly nine tenths occurring once. This specimen was peripheral blood, taken on day 0 of AZD1222 vaccination. These receptors were obtained from an adult in good health.

This clone has just one count. This chain connects TRBV6-6 to TRBJ1-2, with D possibly being TRBD1 (6 bases). This CDR3 has 12 residues. Between the trimmed V and J ends, which lost 6 bases and 5 bases, there was a span of 10 bases. Germline V gene data show CDR1 as MNHNY and CDR2 as SVGAGI (reference sequence). CDR3 region: CASSPGQYGYTF. DNA for the CDR3: TGTGCCAGCAGCCCCGGACAGTATGGCTACACCTTC.

J is TRBJ2-2 and V is TRBV19; D is ambiguous. Trimming took 3 bases from V and 7 from J, leaving 6 bases between them. CDR3 length: 12 residues. Germline-derived CDR1 and CDR2 are LNHDA and SQIVND (reference sequence). CDR3 amino acids: CASSMLGGELFF. For the CDR3, the DNA is TGTGCCAGTAGTATGCTGGGCGGGGAGCTGTTTTTT.

This chain connects TRBV7-7 to TRBJ1-1; 9 nucleotides match TRBD1. Unmatched junction bases numbered 5, after V lost 5 bases and J lost 7 bases. CDR3 size: 13 residues. Germline assignment: CDR1 SSHAT and CDR2 FNYEAQ (reference sequence). In DNA, the CDR3 is TGTGCCAGCAGCCGGGACAGGGATGGTGAAGCTTTCTTT. As protein: CASSRDRDGEAFF.

In this sample, this clone turned up a few times. The chain joins TRBV19 to TRBJ2-3, with 8 bases aligning to TRBD2. The germline gives CDR1 LNHDA, CDR2 SQIVND (reference sequence). The ends lost 7 bases at V and 4 bases at J; junction bases unmatched: 7. The CDR3 contains 14 residues. CDR3 sequence: CASTVSGRADTQYF. In nucleotides, the CDR3 is TGTGCCAGTACCGTCAGCGGGAGAGCAGATACGCAGTATTTT. The whole variable domain, remainder taken from reference TRBV19 and TRBJ2-3, is DGGITQSPKYLFRKEGQNVTLSCEQNLNHDAMYWYRQDPGQGLRLIYYSQIVNDFQKGDIAEGYSVSREKKESFPLTVTSAQKNPTAFYLCASTVSGRADTQYFGPGTRLTVL.

The CDR3 DNA is TGTGCCAGCTCACCAAGACTAGCGGGTTTGTACGAGCAGTACTTC. Encoded protein: CASSPRLAGLYEQYF. The chain has TRBV18 and TRBJ2-7; 10 positions agree with TRBD2. V was pared by 2 bases and J by 4 bases, with 5 bases of the junction left unmatched. There are 15 residues in the CDR3. Germline assignment: CDR1 KGHSH and CDR2 LQKENI.

Here the CDR3 DNA reads TGTGCCTGGAGTAGGGGGGAGGGCCGTGAGCAGTACTTC. Amino acid sequence: CAWSRGEGREQYF. The V gene is TRBV30, the J gene TRBJ2-7, with D tentatively TRBD2 (7 bases). The CDR3 spans 13 residues. Trimming pared 2 bases from V and 7 bases from J, leaving 15 bases between. The V gene's germline CDR1 is GTSNPN and CDR2 SVGIG (reference sequence).

V is TRBV7-9 and J is TRBJ1-2; TRBD1 matches at 12 bases. The V gene's germline CDR1 is SEHNR and CDR2 FQNEAQ (reference sequence). CDR3 length: 14 amino acids. The ends lost 7 bases at V and 4 bases at J; junction bases unmatched: 4. The CDR3 protein is CASTRDRGPYGYTF. In DNA form, the CDR3 reads TGTGCCAGCACTCGGGACAGGGGGCCCTATGGCTACACCTTC. Together with reference TRBV7-9 and TRBJ1-2, the CDR3 gives the full variable domain: DTGVSQNPRHKITKRGQNVTFRCDPISEHNRLYWYRQTLGQGPEFLTYFQNEAQLEKSRLLSDRFSAERPKGSFSTLEIQRTEQGDSAMYLCASTRDRGPYGYTFGSGTRLTVV.

A few counts support this clone. The rearrangement joins TRBV2 to TRBJ2-5; no clear D. The CDR3 sequence is 12 residues long. Trimming took off 4 bases at V and 3 bases at J, with 6 bases between the two ends. Germline V CDR1 and CDR2: SNHLY, FYNNEI. The CDR3 here is CASSVNKETQYF. As DNA, the CDR3 is TGTGCCAGCAGTGTTAATAAAGAGACCCAGTACTTC.

The chain combines TRBV5-6 with TRBJ1-1; weak D call: TRBD1 (6 bases). Trimming took 0 bases from V and 0 from J, leaving 12 bases between them. This CDR3 is 16 amino acids long. The V gene's germline CDR1 is SGHDT and CDR2 YYEEEE. CDR3 amino acids: CASSLEMDSLNTEAFF. The CDR3 DNA is TGTGCCAGCAGCTTGGAAATGGACAGTCTGAACACTGAAGCTTTCTTT.

The chain recombines TRBV5-6 with TRBJ2-7; no reliable D call. CDR1 and CDR2 (germline): SGHDT, YYEEEE. The CDR3 spans 16 residues. Trimming shortened V by 5 bases and J by 4 bases, and 22 bases separated the two germline ends. CDR3 bases: TGTGCCAGCAGTCCTACCATACAAAACTTCCCTTACGAGCAGTACTTC. Its protein product is CASSPTIQNFPYEQYF.

The chain joins TRBV3-1 (or the pseudogene TRBV3-2) to TRBJ1-5; D is undetermined. The ends were cut back, 0 bases at V and 4 bases at J, with 4 bases in the middle. The CDR3 runs to 13 residues. Germline CDR1 LGHDT, CDR2 YNNKEL (reference sequence). The CDR3 DNA reads as TGTGCCAGCAGCCAAGAGGGAAATCAGCCCCAGCATTTT. This sequence encodes CASSQEGNQPQHF.

The chain carries TRBV19 and TRBJ2-1; TRBD1 matches 9 bases. The length of the CDR3 is 15 residues. Germline CDR1 is LNHDA and CDR2 is SQIVND (reference sequence). V shed 6 bases and J 4 bases; nucleotides not matched to a gene: 7. Here the CDR3 reads CASRLTGGQYNEQFF. The CDR3 DNA follows: TGTGCCAGTAGGCTTACAGGGGGCCAGTACAATGAGCAGTTCTTC. Full variable domain (missing parts from reference TRBV19 and TRBJ2-1): DGGITQSPKYLFRKEGQNVTLSCEQNLNHDAMYWYRQDPGQGLRLIYYSQIVNDFQKGDIAEGYSVSREKKESFPLTVTSAQKNPTAFYLCASRLTGGQYNEQFFGPGTRLTVL.

The chain carries TRBV7-2 and TRBJ2-5; maybe TRBD2 (6 bases). The CDR3 contains 13 residues. Germline lookup yields CDR1 SGHTA and CDR2 FQGNSA. V dropped 2 bases and J dropped 9 bases, with 13 bases sitting between them. For the CDR3, the DNA is TGTGCCAGCAGCTTATCCGGGGACTCAGCCCAGTACTTC. This translates into CASSLSGDSAQYF.